The clone carrying this T cell receptor beta chain has a count of ten or more. This entry is derived from a study of T cell repertoires in cytomegalovirus infection. The CDR3 is 13 amino acids. Trimming left V 9 bases short and J 6 bases short, with 17 bases between. CDR1 and CDR2 from the germline V gene are MNHEY and SVGAGI. TCRdb recomputed calls from the reads with MiXCR, one row per CDR3 protein. The table lists around 310,000 distinct CDR3 sequences, about a sixth of them singletons, with about 11% in the top ten. The receptor was isolated from a human donor in good health (CMV status not recorded). Some clones in this sample may be carry-over from other donors' samples. The J gene is TRBJ1-2, the V gene TRBV6-5; the D gene is possibly TRBD1 (6 bases). Sequencing input: PBMCs. CDR3 region: CASQDSWGNGYTF. In nucleotides, the CDR3 is TGTGCCAGTCAGGACAGCTGGGGAAATGGCTACACCTTC.